A selection of T cell receptor beta chains follows, all from one sample in a study of post-analysis software for immune sequencing data. TCRdb reprocessed the PCR reads via MiXCR and lists one record per CDR3 protein. In the table there are about 500,000 distinct CDR3 sequences, nearly 45% of which are singletons. Source material: blood. These receptor sequences come from a girl under 18 with multiple sclerosis. Both conserved end residues are part of each CDR3. The D gene is left open where the match is weak. Size is stated for part of the rows, as once, few or many counts, or as a class when the clone is expanded.

V gene	clone size	J gene	D gene	CDR3 DNA	CDR3 protein
TRBV5-1	-	TRBJ1-1	-	TGCGCCAGCAGCCTGGGTGAAGGAGGACTGAACACTGAAGCTTTCTTT	CASSLGEGGLNTEAFF
TRBV12-3/TRBV12-4	few	TRBJ1-5	-	TGTGCCAGCCGAATGAGGGGAAGTCAGCCCCAGCATTTT	CASRMRGSQPQHF
TRBV20-1	few	TRBJ2-5	-	TGCAGTACTACCGACCTCGCGGAACAAGAGACCCAGTACTTC	CSTTDLAEQETQYF
TRBV5-6	few	TRBJ1-2	-	TGTGCCAGCAGCTTGGCCGGCAGGCCCCTATATGGCTACACCTTC	CASSLAGRPLYGYTF
TRBV14	-	TRBJ1-2	TRBD1	TGTGCCAGCAGCCCAGATGGGACAGGCTATGGCTACACCTTC	CASSPDGTGYGYTF
TRBV7-3	-	TRBJ2-3	-	TGTGCCAGCAGCTTACGAGGGCTTTGGGGAGATACGCAGTATTTT	CASSLRGLWGDTQYF
TRBV15	-	TRBJ1-2	TRBD1	TGTGCCACCAGCAGAGGAACATTAGGGGGCTACGGCTACACCTTC	CATSRGTLGGYGYTF
TRBV6-5	few	TRBJ2-7	TRBD2	TGTGCCAGCGGAGGACTAGCGGGCTACGAGCAGTACTTC	CASGGLAGYEQYF
TRBV3-1	-	TRBJ1-2	-	TGTGCCAGCAGCCAAGGGCTTGGGTATGGCTACACCTTC	CASSQGLGYGYTF
TRBV6-6	-	TRBJ1-1	-	TGTGCCAGCAGTTACCCCGCGGCCAGGATTCAGACTGAAGCTTTCTTT	CASSYPAARIQTEAFF
TRBV5-1	-	TRBJ2-7	TRBD1	TGCGCCAGCAGCCCGGGACAGGGAGCCTACGGGCAGTACTTC	CASSPGQGAYGQYF